This T cell receptor (beta chain) is drawn from a study of cytomegalovirus exposure and HLA in healthy donors. The study sampled nominally healthy donors, though unrecorded immune exposures were likely. PCR primers comprised 60 Vbeta and 13 Jbeta primers. Repertoires were generated with immunoSEQ multiplex PCR, while TCRdb's copy carries only in-frame clones and drops some. The data show 75,000 to 95,000 clones, with around 80% seen just once and approximately 4.8% held by the top ten. Study-wide results and caveats: Prediction of most subjects' HLA-A and HLA-B alleles by TCR beta sequences was reportedly accurate. Listed as cytomegalovirus-associated were 150 or so TCR beta chains. V- and J-gene trimming in TCR beta was tied to a missense DCLRE1C variant by an analysis performed later.

A remark on this clone: Antigen specificity is unknown.

The receptor comes from a male donor in good health and CMV-seropositive. The sample consisted of PBMCs.

CDR3 sequence: CASSALQGAYEKLFF. The CDR3 coding sequence is TGTGCCAGCAGTGCGCTACAGGGGGCGTATGAAAAACTGTTTTTT. The chain is built from TRBV25-1 and TRBJ1-4; 9 bases match TRBD1. The CDR3 covers 15 residues. The V and J ends lost 4 bases and 6 bases, in that order; junction bases with no gene match: 6. Germline values: CDR1 MGHDK, CDR2 SYGVNS.